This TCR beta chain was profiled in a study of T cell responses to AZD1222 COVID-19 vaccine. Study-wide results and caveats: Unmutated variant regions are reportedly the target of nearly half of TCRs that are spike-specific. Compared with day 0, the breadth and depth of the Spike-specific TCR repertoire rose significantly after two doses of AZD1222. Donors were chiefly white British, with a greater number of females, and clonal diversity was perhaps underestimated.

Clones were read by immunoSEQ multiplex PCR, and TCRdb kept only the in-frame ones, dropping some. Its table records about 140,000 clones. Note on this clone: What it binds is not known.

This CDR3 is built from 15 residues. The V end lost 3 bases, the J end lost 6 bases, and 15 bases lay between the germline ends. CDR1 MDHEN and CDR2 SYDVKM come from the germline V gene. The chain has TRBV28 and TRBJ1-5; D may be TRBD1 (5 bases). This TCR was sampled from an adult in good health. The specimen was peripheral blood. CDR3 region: CASSFLTGGGQPQHF. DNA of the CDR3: TGTGCCAGCAGTTTCTTGACCGGGGGGGGTCAGCCCCAGCATTTT. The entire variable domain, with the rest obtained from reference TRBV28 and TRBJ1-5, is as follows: DVKVTQSSRYLVKRTGEKVFLECVQDMDHENMFWYRQDPGLGLRLIYFSYDVKMKEKGDIPEGYSVSREKKERFSLILESASTNQTSMYLCASSFLTGGGQPQHFGDGTRLSIL.